What follows are 17 T cell receptor beta chains derived from one specimen sequenced in a study of cytomegalovirus exposure and HLA in healthy donors. It was with 60 Vbeta and 13 Jbeta primers that the PCR ran. Generated by immunoSEQ multiplex PCR, the TCRdb table keeps only in-frame clones and is missing some. The sample includes fewer than 85,000 clones. Sequencing input: PBMCs. These receptors came from a man in his thirties or forties in good health and CMV-seronegative.

CDR3 amino acids: CAISDLGLADRYEQYF. For the CDR3, the DNA is TGTGCCATCAGTGACCTGGGACTAGCGGACCGCTACGAGCAGTACTTC. The chain joins TRBV10-3 to TRBJ2-7; 11 bases are a match to TRBD2. Losses at the gene ends were 3 bases for V and 3 bases for J; bases not matched to a gene: 7. The CDR3 loop spans 16 amino acids. The germline CDR1 and CDR2 sequences are ENHRY and SYGVKD.

The chain recombines TRBV5-6 with TRBJ1-2; 10 nucleotides agree with TRBD1. CDR3 size: 16 residues. Germline V gene data show CDR1 as SGHDT and CDR2 as YYEEEE. V was clipped by 0 bases and J by 6 bases; unmatched bases: 8. CDR3 bases: TGTGCCAGCAGCTTGGCGTTATTAGGACAGGGGGATGGCTACACCTTC. Protein product: CASSLALLGQGDGYTF.

The chain combines TRBV5-1 with TRBJ2-7, with TRBD1 identical over 10 bases. CDR1 SGHRS and CDR2 YFSETQ come from the germline V gene. V was clipped by 4 bases and J by 7 bases; unmatched bases: 11. The CDR3 is 15 residues long. The CDR3 sequence: CASSLLGTGEEEQYF. The CDR3, as DNA: TGCGCCAGCAGCCTCCTGGGGACAGGGGAGGAAGAGCAGTACTTC.

This chain uses TRBV18 with TRBJ2-7; 8 nucleotides align to TRBD1. Germline V CDR1 and CDR2: KGHSH, LQKENI. The CDR3 runs to 15 residues. V was clipped by 0 bases and J by 6 bases; unmatched bases: 7. This CDR3 reads CASSPPGQGGGEQYF. DNA for the CDR3: TGTGCCAGCTCACCACCTGGACAGGGTGGGGGCGAGCAGTACTTC.

J is TRBJ2-1 and V is TRBV6-4; 12 bases agree with TRBD2. Germline CDR1 MRHNA, CDR2 SNTAGT. Trimming at V came to 4 bases and at J to 6 bases, leaving 4 bases not matched to a gene. This CDR3 spans 15 amino acids. DNA for the CDR3: TGTGCCAGCAGTGTGTCTAGCGGGGGGGCCAATGAGCAGTTCTTC. Protein product: CASSVSSGGANEQFF.

This chain joins TRBV5-4 and TRBJ1-2, with D tentatively TRBD1 (5 bases). The V gene lost 4 bases and the J gene lost 0 bases, with 16 bases spanning the gap. Germline lookup yields CDR1 SGHNT and CDR2 YYREEE (reference sequence). The CDR3 sequence is 16 residues long. The CDR3 DNA is TGTGCCAGCAGCGGAACTATGGGCAGGGCTAACTATGGCTACACCTTC. Translating gives CASSGTMGRANYGYTF.

This chain joins TRBV5-4 and TRBJ2-7, with 7 bases aligning to TRBD1. Germline assignment: CDR1 SGHNT and CDR2 YYREEE (reference sequence). Losses at the gene ends were 5 bases for V and 2 bases for J; bases not matched to a gene: 7. There are 14 residues in the CDR3. The CDR3 DNA is TGTGCCAGCAGGGTCGGCCAGGGGGCCTACGAGCAGTACTTC. Residues: CASRVGQGAYEQYF. The full variable domain, completed using reference TRBV5-4 and TRBJ2-7, is ETGVTQSPTHLIKTRGQQVTLRCSSQSGHNTVSWYQQALGQGPQFIFQYYREEENGRGNFPPRFSGLQFPNYSSELNVNALELDDSALYLCASRVGQGAYEQYFGPGTRLTVT.

The rearrangement links TRBV6-1 to TRBJ2-2; perhaps TRBD1 as D (5 bases). The CDR3 covers 13 residues. The germline gives CDR1 MNHNS, CDR2 SASEGT. V shed 8 bases and J shed 6 bases, with 13 bases lying between them. The CDR3 reads CASLTTVPGELFF. For the CDR3, the DNA is TGTGCCAGCTTAACGACAGTCCCCGGGGAGCTGTTTTTT.

This sequence joins TRBV25-1 and TRBJ2-5; perhaps TRBD2 as D (5 bases). Germline V gene lookup returns CDR1 MGHDK and CDR2 SYGVNS. Trimming cost V 8 bases and J 5 bases, with 18 bases left between them. This CDR3 has 14 amino acids. Written as DNA, the CDR3 is TGTGCCAGCTTAAAGAGTCGGGCGGGTGAGACCCAGTACTTC. It specifies CASLKSRAGETQYF. The variable domain in full, completed from reference TRBV25-1 and TRBJ2-5, reads EADIYQTPRYLVIGTGKKITLECSQTMGHDKMYWYQQDPGMELHLIHYSYGVNSTEKGDLSSESTVSRIRTEHFPLTLESARPSHTSQYLCASLKSRAGETQYFGPGTRLLVL.

The CDR3 is CASSSNSGNTIYF. The CDR3 DNA sequence: TGTGCCAGCAGCTCCAACTCTGGAAACACCATATATTTT. The chain links TRBV7-9 to TRBJ1-3; D gene uncertain. This CDR3 is built from 13 residues. V gave up 4 bases and J gave up 0 bases, with 4 bases separating them. Germline V gene lookup returns CDR1 SEHNR and CDR2 FQNEAQ (reference sequence).

V usage is TRBV7-9 and J usage is TRBJ1-2; D is uncertain. There are 14 residues in the CDR3. Germline CDR1 and CDR2: SEHNR and FQNEAQ (reference sequence). Trimming removed 2 bases at V and 2 bases at J, with 9 bases between. The chain's CDR3 is CASSLYDFNYGYTF. CDR3 sequence (DNA): TGTGCCAGCAGCTTATACGACTTCAACTATGGCTACACCTTC.

The chain couples TRBV9 to TRBJ2-1; TRBD2 matches 9 bases. The CDR3 has 15 amino acids. Germline trimming cut 2 bases from V and 3 bases from J; bases unmatched to any gene: 3. CDR1 SGDLS and CDR2 YYNGEE come from the germline V gene. In DNA, the CDR3 is TGTGCCAGCAGCGTTAGCGGGAGCCACTACAATGAGCAGTTCTTC. Translating gives CASSVSGSHYNEQFF.

V gene TRBV7-9 combines with J gene TRBJ2-7; D is undetermined. The CDR3 is 14 residues long. V dropped 8 bases and J dropped 1 base, with 15 bases sitting between them. CDR1 is SEHNR, CDR2 FQNEAQ, per germline (reference sequence). Written as DNA, the CDR3 is TGTGCCAGCGCCCCCGGAAGCGCGTCCTACGAGCAGTACTTC. Amino acid sequence: CASAPGSASYEQYF.

V is TRBV20-1 and J is TRBJ1-4, with D perhaps matching TRBD1 (6 bases). This CDR3 spans 9 amino acids. The V gene lost 7 bases and the J gene lost 17 bases, with 14 bases spanning the gap. From germline, CDR1 is DFQATT and CDR2 SNEGSKA (reference sequence). In DNA form, the CDR3 reads TGCAGTGAGTGCCACGGGACATTTTTT. Protein: CSECHGTFF.

J is TRBJ2-3 and V is TRBV5-1, with a weak D call TRBD2 (5 bases). The ends were cut back, 4 bases at V and 8 bases at J, with 14 bases in the middle. The CDR3 contains 13 residues. In germline, CDR1 is SGHRS, CDR2 YFSETQ. The CDR3 DNA sequence: TGCGCCAGCAGCAATACGGGGATAGGTACGCAGTATTTT. Residues: CASSNTGIGTQYF.

The V and J genes are TRBV7-9 and TRBJ1-1; D is uncertain. CDR3 length: 13 residues. Germline V gene sequence: CDR1 SEHNR, CDR2 FQNEAQ (reference sequence). The germline V and J ends were trimmed by 5 bases and 1 base, with 8 bases remaining between them. This chain's CDR3 is CASSADWNTEAFF. The CDR3 bases are TGTGCCAGCAGCGCCGACTGGAACACTGAAGCTTTCTTT.

This chain links TRBV4-3 with TRBJ2-3, with 15 nucleotides matching TRBD2. Germline CDR1 is LGHNA and CDR2 is YSLEER. The CDR3 covers 17 residues. V lost 4 bases, J lost 6 bases, and 8 bases stayed unmatched. This CDR3 reads CASSPRGTSGRRDTQYF. CDR3 in DNA: TGCGCCAGCAGCCCACGCGGGACTAGCGGGAGGCGGGATACGCAGTATTTT.